The 8 T cell receptor beta chains below were found in one sample sequenced in a study of CD4 T cells in relation to SARS-CoV-2 and coronaviruses. Libraries were prepared by immunoSEQ multiplex PCR; TCRdb keeps only in-frame clonotypes and omits some of them. The sample contains about 19,000 clones, around 77% of which appear only once. The antigens for these receptors are not known. CD4+ T cells from unexposed donors were obtained before the COVID-19 pandemic (2011-2018). After about 11 days of culture, CD4+ T cells were isolated. The sample comprised CD4+ T cells from PBMCs, cultured in vitro. These receptors were obtained from a human donor in good health.

The chain employs TRBV10-3 and TRBJ2-3; TRBD2 matches 14 bases. The CDR3 totals 15 residues. Germline V gene sequence: CDR1 ENHRY, CDR2 SYGVKD. The J segment lost 5 bases and the V segment lost 6 bases, leaving 4 bases of the junction unmatched. CDR3 region: CAISFGLAGGDTQYF. The CDR3 coding sequence is TGTGCCATCAGCTTCGGACTAGCGGGAGGAGATACGCAGTATTTT.

This clone has a handful of counts. The sample contains more than one DNA sequence encoding this CDR3. The V gene is TRBV3-1 (or the pseudogene TRBV3-2), the J gene TRBJ1-2; D is undetermined. V was trimmed by 3 bases and J by 4 bases, leaving 3 bases between them. Per germline, CDR1 LGHDT and CDR2 YNNKEL (reference sequence). This CDR3 is 11 amino acids long. This chain's CDR3 is CASSQGYGYTF. CDR3 DNA sequence: TGTGCCAGCAGCCAGGGCTATGGCTACACCTTC.

V and J are TRBV12-3 or TRBV12-4 and TRBJ2-7, with a weak D call TRBD2 (6 bases). The CDR3 has 13 residues. The ends were cut back, 3 bases at V and 2 bases at J, with 8 bases in the middle. The CDR3 nucleotides are TGTGCCAGCAGTTTGGAGGGGACCTACGAGCAGTACTTC. Translation: CASSLEGTYEQYF.

Regarding this clone: At one end the junction does not follow the germline gene, possibly because of a read error. The sample has other DNA sequences that encode this CDR3 too. The chain recombines TRBV28 with TRBJ2-4; D might be TRBD2 (6 bases). Germline V lookup: CDR1 MDHEN, CDR2 SYDVKM. This CDR3 is 15 amino acids long. CDR3 protein: CASSYTSLAKNIQYF. Here the CDR3 DNA reads TGTGCCAGCAGTTATACTAGCTTAGCCAAAAACATTCAATACTTC.

CDR3: CASSLGGGSHQTQYF. The CDR3 DNA reads TGTGCCAGCAGCTTAGGGGGCGGGAGTCACCAGACCCAGTACTTC. The gene calls are TRBV7-6 and TRBJ2-5; TRBD2 agrees at 7 bases. Per the germline V gene, CDR1 is SGHVS and CDR2 is FNYEAQ. J lost 6 bases, V lost 1 base, and 8 bases had no gene match. This CDR3 has 15 residues.

The V and J genes are TRBV7-9 and TRBJ2-2, with TRBD2 identical over 9 bases. The CDR3 is made up of 16 amino acids. V dropped 1 base and J dropped 1; count of bases not matched to a gene: 1. Germline loops: CDR1 SEHNR, CDR2 FQNEAQ (reference sequence). The CDR3 sequence is CASSLVLAGNTGELFF. The CDR3 region has the DNA TGTGCCAGCAGCTTAGTACTAGCGGGGAACACCGGGGAGCTGTTTTTT.

This clone was recorded once. The J gene is TRBJ2-1, the V gene TRBV5-1; a possible D gene is TRBD1 (6 bases). CDR3 length equals 15 residues. V lost 6 bases and J lost 0, with 13 bases in between. Germline V CDR1 and CDR2: SGHRS, YFSETQ. For the CDR3, the DNA is TGCGCCAGCACCCAGGGGTCAAACTCCTACAATGAGCAGTTCTTC. Amino acids: CASTQGSNSYNEQFF.

The rearrangement links TRBV27 to TRBJ1-1, with D unclear. Germline CDR1 MNHEY, CDR2 SMNVEV (reference sequence). Trimming pared 7 bases from V and 10 bases from J, leaving 13 bases between. The CDR3 extends over 11 amino acids. The DNA of the CDR3 is TGTGCCAGCATCGGAGTAGGGCGAGCTTTCTTT. Its protein product is CASIGVGRAFF.